Presented here are 30 T cell receptor beta chains from one specimen sequenced in a study of cytomegalovirus exposure and HLA in healthy donors (dated by TCRdb to 2017 to 2019). Library generation was performed with the immunoSEQ multiplex PCR assay. For the multiplex PCR, a mixture combining 60 forward primers for TCR Vbeta segments and 13 reverse primers for TCR Jbeta segments was used. The immuneACCESS repertoire file appears here via TCRdb, limited to in-frame rearrangements. These files lack a portion of the clones; in checked studies, under half of the deficit traces to unresolved V genes, and the cause of the others is not known. The table kept for this sample lists around 50,000 clones. The ten largest make up approximately 2.2% of the sample. The sample taken for sequencing was PBMCs. All receptors come from a female donor in good health and CMV-seronegative.

Notes on this clone: Other DNA sequences in this sample translate to the same CDR3. The chain links TRBV29-1 to TRBJ2-5; 8 positions match TRBD1. This CDR3 is 14 amino acids long. Losses at the gene ends were 6 bases for V and 2 bases for J; bases not matched to a gene: 8. In germline, CDR1 is SQVTM, CDR2 ANQGSEA. The CDR3 DNA sequence: TGCAGCGTCGTGGACAGGGTGCAGCAAGAGACCCAGTACTTC. As protein: CSVVDRVQQETQYF.

V usage is TRBV9 and J usage is TRBJ2-7; D is perhaps TRBD1 (7 bases). The CDR3 loop spans 15 amino acids. Germline CDR1 reads SGDLS; CDR2 reads YYNGEE. V dropped 4 bases and J dropped 2 bases, with 16 bases sitting between them. DNA for the CDR3: TGTGCCAGCAGCTCAGGGGGTAGCGGAACCTACGAGCAGTACTTC. Its translation: CASSSGGSGTYEQYF.

The V and J genes are TRBV7-9 and TRBJ2-7, with 12 bases that match TRBD2. CDR1 is SEHNR and CDR2 is FQNEAQ in the germline V gene (reference sequence). After removal of 5 bases from V and 3 bases from J, the junction contained 11 bases not matched to a gene. This CDR3 region has 17 residues. In DNA, the CDR3 is TGTGCCAGCAGCGGCACTAGCGGGAGGTTCTCCTTCTACGAGCAGTACTTC. Translated: CASSGTSGRFSFYEQYF.

The rearrangement links TRBV5-1 to TRBJ2-7; 8 nucleotides match TRBD2. The length of the CDR3 is 14 residues. Germline V CDR1 and CDR2: SGHRS, YFSETQ. V dropped 3 bases and J dropped 4; count of bases not matched to a gene: 6. CDR3 protein: CASSSGGGSYEQYF. The CDR3 nucleotides read TGCGCCAGCAGCTCTGGCGGGGGGTCTTACGAGCAGTACTTC.

Comment on this clone: At one end the junction does not follow the germline gene, possibly because of a read error. The chain uses TRBV2 and TRBJ2-7; D perhaps matches TRBD1 (5 bases). The CDR3 sequence is 12 residues long. CDR1 is SNHLY, CDR2 FYNNEI, per germline. CDR3 DNA sequence: TGTGCCAGCAGCGAAGAAAGGGGCGAGCAGTACTTC. Its translation: CASSEERGEQYF.

This chain joins TRBV13 and TRBJ2-7, with 9 bases identical to TRBD2. CDR1 and CDR2 (germline): PRHDT, FYEKMQ (reference sequence). V gave up 1 base and J gave up 6 bases; unmatched junction bases: 4. The CDR3 is 14 amino acids. The CDR3 DNA reads TGTGCCAGCAGCTTAGTAGCGGGGGCGAGCGAGCAGTACTTC. Protein product: CASSLVAGASEQYF. Full variable domain (remainder filled in from reference TRBV13 and TRBJ2-7): AAGVIQSPRHLIKEKRETATLKCYPIPRHDTVYWYQQGPGQDPQFLISFYEKMQSDKGSIPDRFSAQQFSDYHSELNMSSLELGDSALYFCASSLVAGASEQYFGPGTRLTVT.

The V and J genes are TRBV5-6 and TRBJ1-4, with 10 bases identical to TRBD1. The J segment lost 8 bases and the V segment lost 4 bases, leaving 8 bases of the junction unmatched. CDR3 length equals 15 residues. Germline V lookup: CDR1 SGHDT, CDR2 YYEEEE. CDR3 region: CASSIPGQGKEKLFF. CDR3 DNA: TGTGCCAGCAGCATACCGGGACAGGGGAAAGAAAAACTGTTTTTT.

The chain combines TRBV13 with TRBJ2-7, with TRBD2 matching 9 bases. Trimming took 4 bases from V and 0 from J; bases not matched to a gene: 7. There are 16 residues in the CDR3. Per germline, CDR1 PRHDT and CDR2 FYEKMQ (reference sequence). CDR3 protein: CASSSRLADSSYEQYF. The CDR3 coding sequence is TGTGCCAGCAGCTCCAGACTAGCGGATAGCTCCTACGAGCAGTACTTC.

The genes are TRBV25-1 and TRBJ2-1; 10 bases are shared with TRBD2. V was pared by 0 bases and J by 5 bases, with 4 bases of the junction left unmatched. The CDR3 covers 16 residues. CDR1 is MGHDK and CDR2 is SYGVNS in the germline V gene. The CDR3 bases are TGTGCCAGCAGTGAATATCGGCTAGCGGGAGACAATGAGCAGTTCTTC. It specifies CASSEYRLAGDNEQFF.

This chain connects TRBV6-1 to TRBJ2-5; possibly TRBD2 for D (5 bases). The V and J ends lost 1 base and 2 bases respectively, with 8 bases between them. CDR1 MNHNS and CDR2 SASEGT come from the germline V gene. The CDR3 is made up of 14 amino acids. DNA of the CDR3: TGTGCCAGCAGTGAAGGCGGGTTTCAAGAGACCCAGTACTTC. It encodes CASSEGGFQETQYF.

CDR3 in DNA: TGCGCCAGCAGCCTTTCCGGTATAGGGGTAGCTTTCTTT. It is translated as CASSLSGIGVAFF. J is TRBJ1-1 and V is TRBV4-3, with D possibly matching TRBD1 (5 bases). CDR3 length: 13 amino acids. Trimming removed 4 bases at V and 10 bases at J, with 16 bases between. Germline CDR1 reads LGHNA; CDR2 reads YSLEER.

The J gene is TRBJ2-3, the V gene TRBV29-1; 14 bases align to TRBD2. This CDR3 is built from 15 residues. CDR1 is SQVTM and CDR2 is ANQGSEA in the germline V gene. Trimming removed 3 bases from V and 5 bases from J; junction bases left unmatched: 4. The CDR3 spells CSVEGLAGVKDTQYF. CDR3 in DNA: TGCAGCGTTGAGGGACTAGCGGGGGTTAAAGATACGCAGTATTTT.

The chain employs TRBV6-6 and TRBJ1-1, with 7 bases aligning to TRBD1. Germline assignment: CDR1 MNHNY and CDR2 SVGAGI (reference sequence). The V segment lost 6 bases and the J segment 6 bases; nucleotides outside the gene matches: 10. The length of the CDR3 is 14 residues. In DNA form, the CDR3 reads TGTGCCAGCAGGACGCACAGGGGTGTCGCTGAAGCTTTCTTT. Protein sequence: CASRTHRGVAEAFF.

J is TRBJ1-5 and V is TRBV19, with D uncertain. The CDR3 is 15 amino acids. V lost 4 bases to trimming and J lost 2 bases, with 12 bases between them. CDR1 is LNHDA and CDR2 is SQIVND in the germline V gene (reference sequence). This chain's CDR3 is CASSNWGVGNQPQHF. The CDR3 region has the DNA TGTGCCAGTAGTAATTGGGGAGTGGGCAATCAGCCCCAGCATTTT.

The CDR3 loop is CASSSYTYRSGELFF. The CDR3 DNA sequence: TGTGCCAGCAGTTCCTATACCTATAGAAGCGGGGAGCTGTTTTTT. The J gene is TRBJ2-2, the V gene TRBV6-5; D gene unclear. Per the germline V gene, CDR1 is MNHEY and CDR2 is SVGAGI. V lost 4 bases and J lost 7, with 16 bases in between. There are 15 residues in the CDR3.

The chain combines TRBV19 with TRBJ1-1, with D tentatively TRBD1 (6 bases). V lost 7 bases, J lost 1 base, and 10 bases lay in between. CDR1 and CDR2 (germline): LNHDA, SQIVND (reference sequence). The CDR3 sequence is 13 residues long. CDR3 region: CASMGTKNTEAFF. CDR3 coding DNA: TGTGCCAGTATGGGGACAAAGAACACTGAAGCTTTCTTT.

V gene TRBV27 combines with J gene TRBJ1-5, with D possibly matching TRBD1 (6 bases). V was clipped by 0 bases and J by 7 bases, with 13 bases between them. CDR3 length: 15 amino acids. Germline CDR1 reads MNHEY; CDR2 reads SMNVEV (reference sequence). The CDR3 bases are TGTGCCAGCAGTTTATCTCGGGGGGCTGAGCAGCCCCAGCATTTT. Residues: CASSLSRGAEQPQHF.

V gene TRBV30 combines with J gene TRBJ2-5; D uncertain. V was clipped by 0 bases and J by 1 base, with 6 bases between them. Germline V gene sequence: CDR1 GTSNPN, CDR2 SVGIG (reference sequence). The CDR3 length is 13 residues. Written as DNA, the CDR3 is TGTGCCTGGAGTGTGCAGGCCCAAGAGACCCAGTACTTC. Its translation is CAWSVQAQETQYF.

The V and J genes are TRBV9 and TRBJ1-2, with D possibly being TRBD1 (6 bases). CDR3 length: 17 amino acids. The V end was cut by 6 bases, the J end by 1 base, with 22 bases between. Germline V gives CDR1 SGDLS, CDR2 YYNGEE. CDR3 bases: TGTGCCAGCACCTCCCGCCCTACAGGGCGGTATAACTATGGCTACACCTTC. Residues: CASTSRPTGRYNYGYTF. Supplemented by reference TRBV9 and TRBJ1-2, the full variable domain reads DSGVTQTPKHLITATGQRVTLRCSPRSGDLSVYWYQQSLDQGLQFLIQYYNGEERAKGNILERFSAQQFPDLHSELNLSSLELGDSALYFCASTSRPTGRYNYGYTFGSGTRLTVV.

This chain joins TRBV5-1 and TRBJ2-3; 11 bases are shared with TRBD2. This CDR3 spans 20 amino acids. Germline CDR1 reads SGHRS; CDR2 reads YFSETQ. V lost 4 bases to trimming and J lost 5 bases; unmatched junction nucleotides: 21. The CDR3 loop reads CASSTPRSISGRASGDTQYF. CDR3 bases: TGCGCCAGCAGCACACCGAGAAGTATTAGCGGGAGGGCCAGTGGAGATACGCAGTATTTT.

The CDR3 nucleotides are TGCGCCAGCAGTTACCCTGGCGGGACCCAGTACTTC. Amino acid sequence: CASSYPGGTQYF. The chain has TRBV4-1 and TRBJ2-5, with no clear D. The CDR3 has 12 amino acids. Germline loops: CDR1 MGHRA, CDR2 YSYEKL. V lost 6 bases and J lost 7, with 12 bases in between.

V and J are TRBV5-6 and TRBJ1-1; D call uncertain. CDR3 length equals 15 residues. Trimming removed 6 bases from V and 1 base from J, with 16 bases in between. Germline V gene lookup returns CDR1 SGHDT and CDR2 YYEEEE. The CDR3 nucleotides read TGTGCCAGCAACAGTCTAGGGCGGGGGAACACTGAAGCTTTCTTT. It translates to CASNSLGRGNTEAFF.

The chain is built from TRBV30 and TRBJ2-1; 7 bases line up with TRBD2. J lost 8 bases, V lost 0 bases, and 7 bases had no gene match. From germline, CDR1 is GTSNPN and CDR2 SVGIG (reference sequence). The CDR3 length is 14 residues. The CDR3 here is CAWSVGRGGDEQFF. CDR3 nucleotides: TGTGCCTGGAGTGTAGGGAGGGGAGGCGATGAGCAGTTCTTC. The full variable domain, in which reference TRBV30 and TRBJ2-1 provide the parts outside the CDR3, is SQTIHQWPATLVQPVGSPLSLECTVEGTSNPNLYWYRQAAGRGLQLLFYSVGIGQISSEVPQNLSASRPQDRQFILSSKKLLLSDSGFYLCAWSVGRGGDEQFFGPGTRLTVL.

The CDR3 DNA sequence: TGTGCCAGCAGCGTAGGGGGAGGACCGAGGCAAGAGACCCAGTACTTC. Its protein is CASSVGGGPRQETQYF. V usage is TRBV9 and J usage is TRBJ2-5, with D tentatively TRBD2 (6 bases). Germline assignment: CDR1 SGDLS and CDR2 YYNGEE. The germline V and J ends were trimmed by 0 bases and 2 bases, with 14 bases remaining between them. This CDR3 region has 16 residues.

CDR3 sequence reads: CAWFQGETQYF. CDR3 nucleotides: TGTGCCTGGTTCCAGGGGGAGACCCAGTACTTC. The chain is built from TRBV30 and TRBJ2-5, with D maybe TRBD1 (6 bases). V dropped 5 bases and J dropped 5 bases, with 9 bases sitting between them. Per the germline V gene, CDR1 is GTSNPN and CDR2 is SVGIG (reference sequence). CDR3 size: 11 residues. Drawing the rest from reference TRBV30 and TRBJ2-5, the complete variable domain is SQTIHQWPATLVQPVGSPLSLECTVEGTSNPNLYWYRQAAGRGLQLLFYSVGIGQISSEVPQNLSASRPQDRQFILSSKKLLLSDSGFYLCAWFQGETQYFGPGTRLLVL.

This rearrangement joins TRBV25-1 to TRBJ2-5; D is perhaps TRBD2 (5 bases). Between the trimmed V and J ends, which lost 2 bases and 5 bases, there was a span of 9 bases. The CDR3 length is 13 residues. Looked up from germline, CDR1 is MGHDK and CDR2 is SYGVNS. The CDR3 coding sequence is TGTGCCAGCAGTGAAGGTGGAGGTGAGACCCAGTACTTC. It encodes CASSEGGGETQYF.

The V call is TRBV6-6, the J call TRBJ1-2; possibly TRBD1 for D (5 bases). In germline, CDR1 is MNHNY, CDR2 SVGAGI (reference sequence). This CDR3 region has 13 residues. Trimming stripped 0 bases from V and 5 bases from J, with 7 bases between. Written as DNA, the CDR3 is TGTGCCAGCAGTTACTCGAGACAGTATGGCTACACCTTC. Its translation is CASSYSRQYGYTF.

The chain uses TRBV7-9 and TRBJ1-1, with D unclear. Trimming removed 5 bases from V and 4 bases from J, with 17 bases in between. Germline V gene data show CDR1 as SEHNR and CDR2 as FQNEAQ (reference sequence). The CDR3 has 15 residues. CDR3 nucleotide sequence: TGTGCCAGCAGCCCCCGATTAGGTGGGAGCACTGAAGCTTTCTTT. It is translated as CASSPRLGGSTEAFF.

The chain couples TRBV30 to TRBJ2-7; possibly TRBD1 for D (5 bases). Germline V lookup: CDR1 GTSNPN, CDR2 SVGIG (reference sequence). CDR3 size: 14 residues. Trimming left V 4 bases short and J 2 bases short, with 15 bases between. Written as DNA, the CDR3 is TGTGCCTGGAAACGCCCGGGCAGGGCCTACGAGCAGTACTTC. Its translation is CAWKRPGRAYEQYF.

To note about this clone: The same CDR3 can be traced to other DNA sequences in this sample. The chain recombines TRBV30 with TRBJ2-7; possible D gene TRBD2, 7 bases. The CDR3 extends over 14 amino acids. Germline CDR1 and CDR2: GTSNPN and SVGIG (reference sequence). Deletions cut 0 bases from V and 0 bases from J, with 9 bases between. CDR3 amino acids: CAWSVGGPSYEQYF. The CDR3 nucleotides read TGTGCCTGGAGTGTCGGGGGGCCCTCCTACGAGCAGTACTTC.